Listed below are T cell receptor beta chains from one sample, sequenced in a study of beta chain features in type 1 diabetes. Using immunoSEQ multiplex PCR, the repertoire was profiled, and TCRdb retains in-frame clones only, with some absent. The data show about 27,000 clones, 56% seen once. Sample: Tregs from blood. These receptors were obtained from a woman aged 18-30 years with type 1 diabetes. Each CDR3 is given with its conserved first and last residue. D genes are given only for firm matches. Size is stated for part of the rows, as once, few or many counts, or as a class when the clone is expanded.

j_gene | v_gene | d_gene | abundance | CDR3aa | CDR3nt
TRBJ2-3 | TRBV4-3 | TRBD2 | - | CASSQFLGTSRLTDTQYF | TGCGCCAGCAGCCAATTTCTTGGGACTAGCAGACTAACAGATACGCAGTATTTT
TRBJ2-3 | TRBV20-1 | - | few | CSAGPGDTQYF | TGCAGTGCTGGTCCGGGGGATACGCAGTATTTT
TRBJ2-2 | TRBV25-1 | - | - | CASSGQGRGTGELFF | TGTGCCAGCAGTGGTCAGGGGCGCGGCACCGGGGAGCTGTTTTTT
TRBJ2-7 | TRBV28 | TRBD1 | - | CASTQAGTESYEQYF | TGTGCCAGCACCCAGGCCGGGACAGAGTCCTACGAGCAGTACTTC
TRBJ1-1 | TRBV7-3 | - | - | CASSTQGNTEAFF | TGTGCCAGCAGCACTCAGGGTAACACTGAAGCTTTCTTT
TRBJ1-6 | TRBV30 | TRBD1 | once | CAWQLRDRRNSPLHF | TGTGCCTGGCAGCTTCGGGACAGGAGGAATTCACCCCTCCACTTT
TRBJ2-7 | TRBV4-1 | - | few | CASSIQTGPTYEQYF | TGCGCCAGCAGCATCCAAACAGGACCTACCTACGAGCAGTACTTC
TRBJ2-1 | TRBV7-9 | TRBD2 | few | CASRRGLAGNNEQFF | TGTGCCAGCAGGAGAGGACTAGCGGGAAACAATGAGCAGTTCTTC
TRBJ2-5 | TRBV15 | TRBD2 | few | CATSRGGRADGETQYF | TGTGCCACCAGCAGAGGCGGGAGGGCCGACGGGGAGACCCAGTACTTC
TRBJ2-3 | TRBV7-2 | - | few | CASRSTGTQYF | TGTGCCAGCAGATCAACGGGTACGCAGTATTTT
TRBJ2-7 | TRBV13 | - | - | CASSLGGSGYEQYF | TGTGCCAGCAGCTTAGGCGGGAGTGGGTACGAGCAGTACTTC
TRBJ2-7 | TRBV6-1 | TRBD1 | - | CASRRQGINEQYF | TGTGCCAGCAGGAGACAGGGAATCAACGAGCAGTACTTC
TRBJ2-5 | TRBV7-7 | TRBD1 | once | CASSTGTGGRKTQYF | TGTGCCAGCAGCACTGGGACAGGGGGCAGAAAGACCCAGTACTTC
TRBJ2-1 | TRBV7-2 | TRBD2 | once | CASSPWTSGVNNEQFF | TGTGCCAGCAGCCCCTGGACTAGCGGGGTTAACAATGAGCAGTTCTTC
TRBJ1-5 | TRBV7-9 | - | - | CASSLALGDYSNQPQHF | TGTGCCAGCAGCTTAGCGCTAGGGGACTATAGCAATCAGCCCCAGCATTTT
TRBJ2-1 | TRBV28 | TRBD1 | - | CASSSEQGFEQFF | TGTGCCAGCAGTTCGGAACAGGGGTTTGAGCAGTTCTTC
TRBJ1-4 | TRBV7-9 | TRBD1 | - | CASSFGQGLNEKLFF | TGTGCCAGCAGCTTCGGACAGGGGCTAAATGAAAAACTGTTTTTT
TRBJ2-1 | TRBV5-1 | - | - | CASSLAAGSSYNEQFF | TGCGCCAGCAGCTTGGCGGCGGGAAGCTCCTACAATGAGCAGTTCTTC
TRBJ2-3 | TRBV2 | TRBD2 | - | CASSVGLAGADTQYF | TGTGCCAGCAGTGTAGGACTAGCGGGAGCAGATACGCAGTATTTT
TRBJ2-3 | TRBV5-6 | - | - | CASSTGSDTQYF | TGTGCCAGCAGCACAGGGTCAGATACGCAGTATTTT
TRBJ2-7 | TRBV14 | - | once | CASSQEGAGDYEQYF | TGTGCCAGCAGCCAAGAGGGGGCAGGGGACTACGAGCAGTACTTC
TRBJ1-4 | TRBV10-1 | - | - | CASSESTEGEKLFF | TGCGCCAGCAGTGAGTCCACGGAGGGTGAAAAACTGTTTTTT
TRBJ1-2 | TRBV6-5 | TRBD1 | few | CASSYDGQGNYGYTF | TGTGCCAGCAGTTACGACGGACAGGGGAACTATGGCTACACCTTC
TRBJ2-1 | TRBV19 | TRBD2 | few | CASSSPRLAGSREQFF | TGTGCCAGTAGTAGTCCCCGGCTAGCGGGATCAAGGGAGCAGTTCTTC
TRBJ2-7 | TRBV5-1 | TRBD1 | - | CASTGRRDRVNEQYF | TGCGCCAGCACGGGGAGGCGGGACAGGGTCAACGAGCAGTACTTC
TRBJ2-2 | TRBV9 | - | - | CASSRYRDFTGELFF | TGTGCCAGCAGCAGATATCGGGACTTCACCGGGGAGCTGTTTTTT
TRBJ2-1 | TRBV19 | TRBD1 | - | CASSIELRDSPYNEQFF | TGTGCCAGTAGTATAGAATTGAGGGACAGCCCCTACAATGAGCAGTTCTTC
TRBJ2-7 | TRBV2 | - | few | CASSDRQTAGEQYF | TGTGCCAGCAGTGACCGACAGACCGCCGGCGAGCAGTACTTC
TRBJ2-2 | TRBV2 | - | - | CATRLVDTGELFF | TGTGCCACACGACTAGTAGACACCGGGGAGCTGTTTTTT
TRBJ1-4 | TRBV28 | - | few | CASSLLGNYYEKLFF | TGTGCCAGCAGTTTATTAGGCAACTACTATGAAAAACTGTTTTTT